This paragraph reports one T cell receptor beta chain. Its matching antigen is unknown. The sequenced template was cDNA made from the entire isolated RNA. The data were produced by immunoSEQ multiplex PCR, yet TCRdb's version contains in-frame clones alone and is incomplete. The sample holds 120,000 to 150,000 clones, less than 8.5% seen once. This CDR3 region has 14 residues. Trimming left V 0 bases short and J 13 bases short, with 18 bases between. From germline, CDR1 is LNHDA and CDR2 SQIVND (reference sequence). This sample is drawn from a study of beta chain features in type 1 diabetes. General study results and limits: PCR might favor shorter templates, equally in patients and controls.

The receptor was derived from a woman in her 30s in good health. Specimen: central memory CD4+ T cells from blood. V is TRBV19 and J is TRBJ1-2, with D possibly being TRBD1 (5 bases). The CDR3 region has the DNA TGTGCCAGTAGTATAGATCTTGGACACCGAGCTCGCACCTTC. Translation: CASSIDLGHRARTF.